This T cell receptor beta chain was observed in a study of cytomegalovirus exposure and HLA in healthy donors. As for the study in general: Around 200 million T cells yielded about 120 million unique TCR beta sequences, as an earlier analysis found.

This clone has a single count. Likely unrecorded immune exposures existed in these nominally healthy donors. The study ran its PCR with 60 Vbeta and 13 Jbeta primers. Clones were sequenced by immunoSEQ multiplex PCR, and TCRdb holds only the in-frame ones, with some missing. The sample includes 100,000 to 130,000 clones, 55% to 85% of them seen just once. The CDR3 has 12 residues. Looked up from germline, CDR1 is LNHDA and CDR2 is SQIVND (reference sequence). The V end was cut by 1 base, the J end by 4 bases, with 5 bases between. Material for sequencing was PBMCs. The rearrangement uses TRBV19 and TRBJ2-7, with D perhaps matching TRBD2 (5 bases). The origin of this receptor is a man younger than 40 in good health and CMV-seronegative. In DNA form, the CDR3 reads TGTGCCAGTAGTATAGGGAGGTACGAGCAGTACTTC. It translates to CASSIGRYEQYF.